This is a list of T cell receptor beta chains from one sample in a study of blood T cells in healthy people across ages. TCRdb re-derived calls from the 5' RACE reads in MiXCR, one entry per CDR3 protein. The sample holds around 1.7 million distinct CDR3 sequences, roughly 27% seen once. Sequencing was carried out using blood. All receptors derive from a woman between 25 and 40 years old in good health. CDR3s include the opening cysteine and the closing phenylalanine or tryptophan. D genes are given only for firm matches. Not all rows give a size; the values are once, few, many and, for expanded clones, a class.

V	size	D	J	CDR3	DNA
TRBV7-2	-	-	TRBJ2-5	CASSLRAGGGTKTQYF	TGTGCCAGCAGCTTACGAGCAGGGGGGGGTACGAAGACCCAGTACTTC
TRBV7-2	-	-	TRBJ1-2	CASSPGRGPPYGYTF	TGTGCCAGCAGCCCGGGACGAGGCCCACCCTATGGCTACACCTTC
TRBV5-1	many	-	TRBJ1-2	CASSLEGPYKGNGYTF	TGCGCCAGCAGCTTGGAGGGTCCGTACAAAGGAAATGGCTACACCTTC
TRBV20-1	-	TRBD2	TRBJ2-1	CSARGLAGGPGEQFF	TGCAGTGCTAGGGGACTAGCGGGAGGGCCGGGTGAGCAGTTCTTC
TRBV6-5	few	TRBD2	TRBJ2-3	CASSPLAGSGTDTQYF	TGTGCCAGCAGTCCACTAGCGGGATCGGGCACAGATACGCAGTATTTT
TRBV6-5	many	-	TRBJ2-1	CASLGGFYNEQFF	TGTGCCAGTCTAGGGGGATTCTACAATGAGCAGTTCTTC
TRBV5-1	-	-	TRBJ2-3	CASSLGQGDPEYF	TGCGCCAGCAGCTTGGGGCAGGGAGATCCGGAGTATTTT
TRBV5-1	few	TRBD2	TRBJ2-7	CASSVGTSGRGAYEQYF	TGCGCCAGCAGCGTAGGGACTAGCGGGAGGGGCGCCTACGAGCAGTACTTC
TRBV20-1	-	TRBD1	TRBJ2-7	CSAWTGQGYEQYF	TGCAGTGCCTGGACGGGACAGGGCTACGAGCAGTACTTC
TRBV5-1	few	-	TRBJ2-1	CASSLNPGGLRDEQFF	TGCGCCAGCAGCTTGAACCCCGGGGGCCTTAGGGATGAGCAGTTCTTC
TRBV5-1	many	TRBD2	TRBJ2-1	CASSLPSGSGNEQFF	TGCGCCAGCAGCTTGCCTAGCGGGAGCGGGAATGAGCAGTTCTTC
TRBV5-1	-	-	TRBJ2-7	CASATGTRVVDEQYF	TGCGCCAGCGCGACCGGGACACGAGTCGTAGACGAGCAGTACTTC
TRBV5-1	-	TRBD1	TRBJ2-5	CASSRGGFGQGVETQYF	TGCGCCAGCAGCCGAGGGGGCTTCGGACAGGGCGTCGAGACCCAGTACTTC
TRBV2	-	-	TRBJ2-3	CASSAERSGADTQYF	TGTGCCAGCAGTGCGGAACGGTCGGGGGCAGATACGCAGTATTTT
TRBV24-1	few	-	TRBJ2-1	CATSDPGTESNEQFF	TGTGCCACCAGTGATCCCGGGACGGAAAGCAATGAGCAGTTCTTC